The 14 T cell receptor beta chains in this list originate from one sample, sequenced in a study of OX40 agonist ivuxolimab in advanced cancers. TCRdb keeps only in-frame clones here, not all; method: immunoSEQ multiplex PCR. The sample includes 95,000 or so clones, about 85% seen only once; the top ten take 3.8%. This material consisted of CD4+ or CD8+ T cells sorted from blood, taken in a trial of the OX40 agonist ivuxolimab. These receptors originate from an adult with an advanced solid tumor such as melanoma, head and neck, liver or kidney cancer.

This chain connects TRBV9 to TRBJ2-1; TRBD2 might be the D (5 bases). The CDR3 totals 17 residues. V was cut by 0 bases and J by 9 bases, with 22 bases left in between. The germline CDR1 and CDR2 sequences are SGDLS and YYNGEE. The CDR3 DNA reads TGTGCCAGCAGCGTAGATGAGAGGGAAGGGTGGCGGATTGAGCAGTTCTTC. Its translation: CASSVDEREGWRIEQFF.

The V and J genes are TRBV11-1 and TRBJ2-7; no definite D call. Germline V gene data show CDR1 as SGHAT and CDR2 as FQDESV (reference sequence). V was shortened by 1 base and J by 1 base, with 5 bases between the two germline ends. The CDR3 spans 13 residues. The CDR3 DNA sequence: TGTGCCAGCAGCTTAGTTCGATCCTACGAGCAGTACTTC. The encoded protein is CASSLVRSYEQYF.

This clone appeared a few times. This chain uses TRBV13 with TRBJ2-1, with TRBD2 identical over 13 bases. From germline, CDR1 is PRHDT and CDR2 FYEKMQ (reference sequence). Losses at the gene ends were 5 bases for V and 8 bases for J; bases not matched to a gene: 3. This CDR3 has 14 amino acids. CDR3 region: CASSRGLAGHEQFF. CDR3 nucleotides: TGTGCCAGCAGCCGGGGACTAGCGGGACATGAGCAGTTCTTC.

The chain carries TRBV5-4 and TRBJ2-7; D remains unclear. The V gene lost 3 bases and the J gene lost 0 bases, with 10 bases spanning the gap. The V gene's germline CDR1 is SGHNT and CDR2 YYREEE (reference sequence). This CDR3 is built from 14 residues. CDR3 nucleotides: TGTGCCAGCAGCTCGCCAGGATTCTCCTACGAGCAGTACTTC. It is translated as CASSSPGFSYEQYF.

The rearrangement links TRBV13 to TRBJ1-1; D may be TRBD1 (5 bases). V was clipped by 3 bases and J by 5 bases, with 13 bases between them. Looked up from germline, CDR1 is PRHDT and CDR2 is FYEKMQ (reference sequence). The CDR3 contains 14 residues. CDR3 sequence: CASSFNRAGTEAFF. CDR3 coding DNA: TGTGCCAGCAGCTTCAACCGGGCAGGGACTGAAGCTTTCTTT. The full variable domain, completed using reference TRBV13 and TRBJ1-1, is AAGVIQSPRHLIKEKRETATLKCYPIPRHDTVYWYQQGPGQDPQFLISFYEKMQSDKGSIPDRFSAQQFSDYHSELNMSSLELGDSALYFCASSFNRAGTEAFFGQGTRLTVV.

This rearrangement joins TRBV7-2 to TRBJ1-1, with no clear D. CDR1 is SGHTA, CDR2 FQGNSA, per germline. The CDR3 contains 14 residues. V lost 6 bases and J lost 1, with 12 bases in between. As DNA, the CDR3 is TGTGCCAGCAGGGAGGGTCCGACGAACACTGAAGCTTTCTTT. Translating it yields CASREGPTNTEAFF. The full variable domain, with the rest looked up from reference TRBV7-2 and TRBJ1-1, is GAGVSQSPSNKVTEKGKDVELRCDPISGHTALYWYRQSLGQGLEFLIYFQGNSAPDKSGLPSDRFSAERTGGSVSTLTIQRTQQEDSAVYLCASREGPTNTEAFFGQGTRLTVV.

This clone has only a few counts. V gene TRBV10-2 combines with J gene TRBJ2-3; possible D gene TRBD2, 6 bases. This CDR3 has 13 residues. Trimming stripped 11 bases from V and 0 bases from J, with 12 bases between. Germline V lookup: CDR1 WSHSY, CDR2 SAAADI. Here the CDR3 DNA reads TGCGCCTCCTGGGACTTTAGCACAGATACGCAGTATTTT. Its translation is CASWDFSTDTQYF.

The count of this clone is one. The J gene is TRBJ2-7, the V gene TRBV28, with D tentatively TRBD2 (5 bases). The CDR3 length is 13 residues. Germline CDR1 reads MDHEN; CDR2 reads SYDVKM. V was cut by 6 bases and J by 6 bases, with 15 bases left in between. As DNA, the CDR3 is TGTGCCAGCAGGCCTCAACTAGATCGCGAGCAGTACTTC. Its protein product is CASRPQLDREQYF.

This chain uses TRBV7-2 with TRBJ2-1, with 7 bases fitting TRBD1. The CDR3 is 16 residues long. J gave up 4 bases and V 5 bases, and 11 bases lay outside the gene matches. In germline, CDR1 is SGHTA, CDR2 FQGNSA. The CDR3 coding sequence is TGTGCCAGCAGCCCCCTTCAGGGGACAGTGTACAATGAGCAGTTCTTC. Protein product: CASSPLQGTVYNEQFF.

This chain joins TRBV5-1 and TRBJ2-5, with 8 bases that match TRBD2. Germline V lookup: CDR1 SGHRS, CDR2 YFSETQ. The V and J ends lost 0 bases and 2 bases, in that order; junction bases with no gene match: 6. The CDR3 runs 16 residues. The CDR3 protein is CASSLAGTSGQETQYF. CDR3 sequence (DNA): TGCGCCAGCAGCTTGGCCGGTACTAGCGGACAAGAGACCCAGTACTTC.

The chain employs TRBV6-5 and TRBJ2-1, with TRBD2 identical over 10 bases. Trimming removed 7 bases from V and 3 bases from J; junction bases left unmatched: 3. CDR3 length equals 14 residues. The germline gives CDR1 MNHEY, CDR2 SVGAGI. The CDR3 nucleotides read TGTGCCAGCATAGCGGGAGGCAGCTACAATGAGCAGTTCTTC. Translation: CASIAGGSYNEQFF.

This clone has just one count. This chain joins TRBV27 and TRBJ2-1; D could derive from TRBD1 or TRBD2 (7 bases each). This CDR3 is 16 amino acids long. Trimming took 1 base from V and 2 from J, leaving 12 bases between them. Germline loops: CDR1 MNHEY, CDR2 SMNVEV (reference sequence). The CDR3 spells CASSLWEGATYNEQFF. CDR3 nucleotides: TGTGCCAGCAGTTTATGGGAGGGGGCTACCTACAATGAGCAGTTCTTC.

The chain's CDR3 is CASSVNEQFF. CDR3 coding DNA: TGTGCCAGCAGTGTAAATGAGCAGTTCTTC. This rearrangement joins TRBV2 to TRBJ2-1; D is ambiguous. Trimming took off 4 bases at V and 7 bases at J, with 2 bases between the two ends. Germline V gene lookup returns CDR1 SNHLY and CDR2 FYNNEI. This CDR3 is built from 10 residues.

V usage is TRBV19 and J usage is TRBJ1-1; tentative D call: TRBD1 (5 bases). The germline V gene encodes CDR1 LNHDA and CDR2 SQIVND (reference sequence). This CDR3 contains 14 residues. V was clipped by 5 bases and J by 0 bases, with 10 bases between them. CDR3 region: CASSGRAMNTEAFF. The CDR3 DNA sequence: TGTGCCAGTAGTGGCAGGGCCATGAACACTGAAGCTTTCTTT.